This T cell receptor beta chain was sequenced for a study of long-term antiretroviral therapy in people with HIV. Study-level findings and limits: Regardless of time point, clones expanded before ART dominated the repertoire.

Points on this clone: Antigen unknown.

The CDR3 totals 13 residues. The germline V gene has CDR1 ENHRY and CDR2 SYGVKD. The ends lost 6 bases at V and 3 bases at J; junction bases unmatched: 3. At the survey level, the v3.0 immunoSEQ assay was run. Each sample had sequencing targeting roughly 40,000-55,000 T-cell genomes. Sequencing used immunoSEQ multiplex PCR; TCRdb keeps in-frame clones, though not all of them. The sample yields approximately 10,000 clones, about 86% seen once. There was at least one pre-ART PBMC sample for each donor, plus at least two post-ART PBMC samples. The samples, holding roughly 0.9-11 million cryopreserved PBMC, were thawed before DNA extraction was carried out.

The J gene is TRBJ1-2, the V gene TRBV10-3, with 8 bases that match TRBD1. The source was unsorted PBMCs, collected roughly 7.3 years after starting antiretroviral therapy. The receptor's source is a man aged 45-65 years with HIV. The CDR3 DNA reads TGTGCCATCAGCCAACAGGGGGACTATGGCTACACCTTC. Protein product: CAISQQGDYGYTF.